This section outlines one T cell receptor (beta chain) sequence together with its context. These data belong to a study of cytomegalovirus exposure and HLA in healthy donors. Study as a whole: Within an early data release were 80 million to 90 million unique TCRs drawn from HLA-typed donors.

The CDR3 has 15 amino acids. The V and J ends lost 8 bases and 5 bases, in that order; junction bases with no gene match: 10. Germline assignment: CDR1 WNHNN and CDR2 SYGVQD (reference sequence). PCR involved 60 Vbeta and 13 Jbeta primers. TCRdb's copy holds only in-frame clones and misses some; the assay was immunoSEQ multiplex PCR. The table has 95,000 to 150,000 clones, about 80% seen once. The clonotype originates from a female donor in good health and CMV-seropositive. J is TRBJ2-3 and V is TRBV10-1, with 10 bases fitting TRBD1. Sequencing was done on a sample of PBMCs. CDR3 in amino acids: CASGRGQGIEDTQYF. The CDR3, as DNA: TGCGCCAGCGGTAGGGGACAGGGGATCGAAGATACGCAGTATTTT.